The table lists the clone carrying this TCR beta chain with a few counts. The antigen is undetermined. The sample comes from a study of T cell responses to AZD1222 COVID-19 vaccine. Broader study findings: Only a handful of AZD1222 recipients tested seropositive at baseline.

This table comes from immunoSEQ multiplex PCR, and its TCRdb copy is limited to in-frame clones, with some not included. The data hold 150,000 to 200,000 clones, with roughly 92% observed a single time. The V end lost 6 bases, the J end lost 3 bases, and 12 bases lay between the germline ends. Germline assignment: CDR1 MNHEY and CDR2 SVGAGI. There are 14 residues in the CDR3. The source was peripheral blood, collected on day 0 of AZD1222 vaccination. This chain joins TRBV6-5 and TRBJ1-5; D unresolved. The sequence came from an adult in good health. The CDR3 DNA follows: TGTGCCAGCAGCTCACGGAGTAACAATCAGCCCCAGCATTTT. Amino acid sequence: CASSSRSNNQPQHF.